This T cell receptor (beta chain) was recorded in a study of vaccination and CD4 T cells after COVID-19. Treatment given: approximately nine-day PBMC culture with coronavirus spike peptide pools or control peptides (ViraFEST assay). V lost 0 bases and J lost 6; bases outside the gene matches: 17. Germline V gene sequence: CDR1 MNHEY, CDR2 SVGEGT. The CDR3 has 18 residues. Sequencing of cultured CD4+ T cell DNA used the Oncomine TCR Beta short-read assay. TCRdb re-derived calls from the PCR reads in MiXCR, one entry per CDR3 protein. This sample has over 9,000 distinct CDR3 sequences, with roughly 73% found just once. A remark on this clonotype: What it binds is not known.

The receptor comes from a human donor who had recovered from COVID-19. The chain has TRBV6-2 or TRBV6-3 and TRBJ2-7; 7 bases fit TRBD1. Sequenced: CD4+ T cells from blood, cultured in vitro. The CDR3 here is CASSYSVGQYNPSTEQYF. CDR3 nucleotide sequence: TGTGCCAGCAGTTACTCTGTGGGACAGTACAACCCCTCTACCGAGCAGTACTTC.